This T cell receptor (beta chain) was identified in a study of Ad26.COV2.S vaccination and SARS-CoV-2 variants. Study-wide findings and caveats: It was reported that spike-specific CD8+ and CD4+ T cell responses were substantially broad after vaccination. Analytic work on TCR breadth and depth might have understated the full extent of total T cell responses.

CDR1 and CDR2 from the germline V gene are MNHEY and SMNVEV (reference sequence). With 7 bases removed from V and 7 bases from J, the gap between germline ends came to 13 bases. This CDR3 contains 12 residues. Profiled with immunoSEQ multiplex PCR; TCRdb holds only in-frame clones, not every one. The sample yields about 350,000 clones, around 84% seen once. On this clone itself: Its antigen is unidentified.

The sample's treatment: roughly 20 received Ad26.COV2.S at low or high dose, single or two shots; about five received placebo; per-sample allocation not given. Vaccine and placebo recipients were sampled on day 63 after the first injection. The TCR sequence derives from a person between 18 and 65 years old who received the Ad26.COV2.S COVID-19 vaccine or a placebo. The specimen comprised peripheral blood, sampled in a trial of Ad26.COV2.S vaccine versus placebo. The V call is TRBV27, the J call TRBJ1-1, with D perhaps TRBD1 (5 bases). DNA for the CDR3: TGTGCCAGCACCACGAGGGGTGGTGAAGCTTTCTTT. Protein sequence: CASTTRGGEAFF.